This TCR beta chain was retrieved from a study of T cell repertoires in cytomegalovirus infection (dated by TCRdb to the late 2010s). For context, the study as a whole: The peptide stimulations were aimed at well-studied HLA-B-restricted epitopes as well as recently identified HLA-C-restricted CMV epitopes, whose presentation resists viral immunomodulation. Donor HLA type was relevant to the analysis, as public TCR beta signatures indicated carriage of CMV infection together with the matching HLA type.

Explained via the paper, the treatment or condition label denotes: in vitro stimulation with specific CMV peptide epitopes to enrich CMV-specific T cells. These reads were obtained on an Illumina HiSeq 1500. Using fastp at Q25 and MiXCR, TCRdb reprocessed the public reads and kept productive beta chains. Here each entry gathers all rows of one CDR3 protein and keeps the most common genes and DNA. This sample lists a few hundred thousand distinct CDR3 sequences; approximately 40% were detected once. 48% of the sample is held by the ten biggest clonotypes. The study at large found these results: In both this cohort and an independent roughly 330-donor cohort, the cumulative frequency of public TCR beta family members distinguished carriers of CMV infection plus the relevant HLA type. The ex vivo response was dominated by HLA-C-restricted CMV-specific TCR beta clonotypes, which also provided the single most frequent clonotype in two of eight donors.

On this clonotype itself: Its antigen is not yet known. No base qualities exist here, and no much larger clone lies one base off it.

From the cysteine up to the phenylalanine, the CDR3 has a length of 15 residues. Only the CDR3 DNA stays, 45 bases, in frame from base 1. Sequences MDHEN (CDR1) and SYDVKM (CDR2) are obtained from the germline V gene. Trimming takes 2 bases from V and 7 bases from J, and the germline ends sit 15 bases apart. The sequence came from a human donor in good health (CMV status not recorded). Some clones in this sample may be carry-over from other donors' samples. This chain joins TRBV28 to TRBJ1-5; matching of 6 bases hints at TRBD1 as the D gene. Specimen: cultured PBMCs, collected from culture after CMV antigen stimulation. The CDR3 region reads CASSLMGGGRQPQHF. The bases are TGTGCCAGCAGTTTAATGGGCGGGGGCAGACAGCCCCAGCATTTT.